The text below deals with one TCR beta chain. Its antigen is currently unknown. At the deep level, the assay was run. Measured with immunoSEQ multiplex PCR; TCRdb has only the in-frame clones, and not every one. The sample gives hundreds of thousands of clones, about 91% of which show up once; roughly 22% is in the top ten. V dropped 5 bases and J dropped 4; count of bases not matched to a gene: 11. The CDR3 covers 16 residues. In germline, CDR1 is SGHNT, CDR2 YYREEE (reference sequence). The data belong to a study of shared clonotypes between healthy human individuals. Study overall: Each donor's CD4 naive and CD4 memory cells filled three plates apiece, CD8 naive two, and CD8 memory one. Points from the study as a whole: Depth of sequencing was expected to influence donor clonotype sharing. Apart from blood, nothing was sampled; tissue repertoires likely differ.

The naive CD8 fraction comprised CD45RO-negative cells positively selected for CCR7 and excluded terminally differentiated effector memory CD45RA+ cells. The clonotype comes from a man aged 25 to 40 in good health. The rearrangement uses TRBV5-4 and TRBJ2-1; 8 nucleotides agree with TRBD1. The sequenced sample consisted of naive CD8+ T cells sorted from blood. CDR3: CASRRSGTGDYNEQFF. The CDR3 DNA sequence: TGTGCCAGCAGACGGTCCGGGACAGGAGATTACAATGAGCAGTTCTTC.